This T cell receptor (beta chain) was recovered during a study of T cells in women clearing cervical HPV infection. V was pared by 1 base and J by 6 bases, with 9 bases between. The CDR3 loop spans 13 amino acids. The germline V gene encodes CDR1 LNHDA and CDR2 SQIVND (reference sequence). The repertoire was sequenced with immunoSEQ multiplex PCR; TCRdb's copy has only in-frame clones and lacks some. The sample table includes roughly 30,000 clones. Remarks on this clone: Sequencing ends 3 residues short of the CDR3 end; the germline J gene provides the rest.

The source is a woman aged 18 to 69 with a cervical HPV16 infection that either progressed to CIN3+ or cleared (not recorded which). V and J are TRBV19 and TRBJ1-1, with unresolved D. The sequenced sample consisted of blood buffy coat. CDR3 DNA, as far as it was read: TGTGCCAGTAGTATAGGGTCCCGGGCTGAA. Amino acid sequence: CASSIGSRAE. The full CDR3 reads CASSIGSRAEAFF.